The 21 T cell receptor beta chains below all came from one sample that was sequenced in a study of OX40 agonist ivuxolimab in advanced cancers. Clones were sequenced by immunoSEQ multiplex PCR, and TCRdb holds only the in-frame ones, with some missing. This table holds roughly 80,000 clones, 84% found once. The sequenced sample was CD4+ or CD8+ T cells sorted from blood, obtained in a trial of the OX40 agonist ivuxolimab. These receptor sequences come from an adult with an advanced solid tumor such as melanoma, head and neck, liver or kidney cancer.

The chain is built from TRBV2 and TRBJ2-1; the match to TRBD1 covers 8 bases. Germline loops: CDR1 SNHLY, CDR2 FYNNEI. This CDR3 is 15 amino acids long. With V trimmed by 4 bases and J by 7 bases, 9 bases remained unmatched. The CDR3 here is CASSAQGAVMNEQFF. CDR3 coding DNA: TGTGCCAGCAGTGCCCAGGGGGCAGTAATGAATGAGCAGTTCTTC.

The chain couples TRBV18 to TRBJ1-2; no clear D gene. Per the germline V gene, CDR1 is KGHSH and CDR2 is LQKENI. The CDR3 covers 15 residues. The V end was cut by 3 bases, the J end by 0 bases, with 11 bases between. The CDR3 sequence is CASSPGSTPNYGYTF. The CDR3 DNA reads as TGTGCCAGCTCACCTGGTAGTACCCCTAACTATGGCTACACCTTC.

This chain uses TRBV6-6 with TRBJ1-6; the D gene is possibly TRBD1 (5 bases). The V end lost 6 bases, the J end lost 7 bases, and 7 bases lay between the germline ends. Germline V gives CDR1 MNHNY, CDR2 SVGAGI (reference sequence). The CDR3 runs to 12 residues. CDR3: CASSSGNSPLHF. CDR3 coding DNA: TGTGCCAGCAGCTCAGGGAATTCACCCCTCCACTTT.

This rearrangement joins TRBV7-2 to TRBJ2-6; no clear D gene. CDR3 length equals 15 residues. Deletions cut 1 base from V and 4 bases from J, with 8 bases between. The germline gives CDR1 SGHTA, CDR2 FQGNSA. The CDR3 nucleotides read TGTGCCAGCAGCTTAGACCGGGCAGGGGCCAACGTCCTGACTTTC. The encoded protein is CASSLDRAGANVLTF.

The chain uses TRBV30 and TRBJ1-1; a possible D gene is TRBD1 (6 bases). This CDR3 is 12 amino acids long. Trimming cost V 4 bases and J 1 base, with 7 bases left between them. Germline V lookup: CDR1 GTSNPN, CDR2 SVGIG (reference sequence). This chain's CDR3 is CAWTDRNTEAFF. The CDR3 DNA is TGTGCCTGGACGGACAGGAACACTGAAGCTTTCTTT.

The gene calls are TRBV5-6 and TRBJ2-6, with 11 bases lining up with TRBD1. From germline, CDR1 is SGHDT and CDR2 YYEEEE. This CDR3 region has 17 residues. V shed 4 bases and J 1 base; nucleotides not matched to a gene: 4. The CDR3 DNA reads TGTGCCAGCAGCCGGACAGGGGGCGAGTCTGGGGCCAACGTCCTGACTTTC. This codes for CASSRTGGESGANVLTF.

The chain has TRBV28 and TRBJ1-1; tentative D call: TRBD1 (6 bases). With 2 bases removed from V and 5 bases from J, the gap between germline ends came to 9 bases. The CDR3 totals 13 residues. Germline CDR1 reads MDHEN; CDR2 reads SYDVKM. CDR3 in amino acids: CASSLGGGTEAFF. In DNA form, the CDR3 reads TGTGCCAGCAGTTTAGGGGGCGGTACTGAAGCTTTCTTT.

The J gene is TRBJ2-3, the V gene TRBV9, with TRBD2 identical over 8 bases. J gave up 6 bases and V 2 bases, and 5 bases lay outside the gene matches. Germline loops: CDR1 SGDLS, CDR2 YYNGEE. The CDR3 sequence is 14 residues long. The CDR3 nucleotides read TGTGCCAGCAGCGTTGGACTAGCCTCGGATACGCAGTATTTT. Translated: CASSVGLASDTQYF.

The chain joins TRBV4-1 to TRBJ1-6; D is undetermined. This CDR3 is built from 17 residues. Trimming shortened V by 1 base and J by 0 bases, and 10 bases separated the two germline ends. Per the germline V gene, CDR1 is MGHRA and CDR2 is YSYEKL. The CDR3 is CASSQVLSGSYNSPLHF. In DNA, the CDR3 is TGCGCCAGCAGCCAAGTTCTGTCAGGCTCCTATAATTCACCCCTCCACTTT.

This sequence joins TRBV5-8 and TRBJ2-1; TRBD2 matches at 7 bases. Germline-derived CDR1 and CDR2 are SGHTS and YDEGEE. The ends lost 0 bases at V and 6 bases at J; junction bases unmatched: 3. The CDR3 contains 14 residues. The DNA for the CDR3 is TGTGCCAGCAGCTTGGGGGAGGGGCTCAATGAGCAGTTCTTC. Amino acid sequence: CASSLGEGLNEQFF.

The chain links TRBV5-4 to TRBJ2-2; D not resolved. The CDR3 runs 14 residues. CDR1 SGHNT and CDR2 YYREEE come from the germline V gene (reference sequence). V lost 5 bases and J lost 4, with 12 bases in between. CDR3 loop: CASRGADPTGELFF. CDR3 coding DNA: TGTGCCAGCAGAGGCGCAGACCCCACCGGGGAGCTGTTTTTT.

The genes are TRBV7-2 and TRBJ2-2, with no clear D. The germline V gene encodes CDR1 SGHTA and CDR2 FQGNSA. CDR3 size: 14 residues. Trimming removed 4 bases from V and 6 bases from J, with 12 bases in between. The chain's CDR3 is CASSYKIHAGELFF. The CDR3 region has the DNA TGTGCCAGCAGCTATAAAATACATGCCGGGGAGCTGTTTTTT.

The CDR3 region has the DNA TGTGCCAGCAGCGTGGAAAGGACGTCCCCGGGAGGGACCCAGTACTTC. Its translation: CASSVERTSPGGTQYF. This chain uses TRBV11-3 with TRBJ2-5; 7 nucleotides match TRBD2. This CDR3 contains 16 residues. CDR1 SGHNT and CDR2 YENEEA come from the germline V gene. Trimming at V came to 5 bases and at J to 7 bases, leaving 16 bases not matched to a gene.

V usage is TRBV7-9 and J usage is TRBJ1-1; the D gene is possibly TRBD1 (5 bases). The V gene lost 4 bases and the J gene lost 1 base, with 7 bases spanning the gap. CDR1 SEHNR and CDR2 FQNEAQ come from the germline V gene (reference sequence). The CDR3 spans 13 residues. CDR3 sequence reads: CASSWDANTEAFF. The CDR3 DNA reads TGTGCCAGCAGCTGGGACGCGAACACTGAAGCTTTCTTT.

CDR3 loop: CASSVGDNGNTIYF. The CDR3 region has the DNA TGTGCCAGCAGCGTGGGGGACAACGGAAACACCATATATTTT. V and J are TRBV9 and TRBJ1-3; TRBD1 might be the D (6 bases). The CDR3 has 14 residues. V lost 2 bases and J lost 4, with 10 bases in between. Germline values: CDR1 SGDLS, CDR2 YYNGEE.

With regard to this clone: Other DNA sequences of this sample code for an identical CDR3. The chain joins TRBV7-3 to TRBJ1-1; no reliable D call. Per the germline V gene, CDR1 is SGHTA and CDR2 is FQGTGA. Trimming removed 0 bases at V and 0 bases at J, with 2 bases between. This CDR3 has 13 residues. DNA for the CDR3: TGTGCCAGCAGCTTAACCATGAACACTGAAGCTTTCTTT. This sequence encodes CASSLTMNTEAFF. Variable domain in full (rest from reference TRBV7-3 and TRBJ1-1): GAGVSQTPSNKVTEKGKYVELRCDPISGHTALYWYRQSLGQGPEFLIYFQGTGAADDSGLPNDRFFAVRPEGSVSTLKIQRTERGDSAVYLCASSLTMNTEAFFGQGTRLTVV.

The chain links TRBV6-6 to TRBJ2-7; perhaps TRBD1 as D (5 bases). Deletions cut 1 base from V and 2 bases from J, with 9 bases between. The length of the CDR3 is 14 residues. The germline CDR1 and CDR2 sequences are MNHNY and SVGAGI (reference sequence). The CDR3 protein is CASSYYAGTYEQYF. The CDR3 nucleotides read TGTGCCAGCAGTTACTATGCAGGGACCTACGAGCAGTACTTC.

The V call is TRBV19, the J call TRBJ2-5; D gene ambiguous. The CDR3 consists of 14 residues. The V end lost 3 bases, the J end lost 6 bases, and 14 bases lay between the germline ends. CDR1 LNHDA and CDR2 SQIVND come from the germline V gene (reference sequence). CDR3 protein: CASSMDTAVKTQYF. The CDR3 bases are TGTGCCAGTAGTATGGATACGGCAGTAAAGACCCAGTACTTC.

CDR3 residues: CASSSDRDGNTIYF. The DNA of the CDR3 is TGTGCCAGCAGCTCTGACAGGGATGGAAACACCATATATTTT. The chain recombines TRBV7-9 with TRBJ1-3; 7 nucleotides agree with TRBD1. This CDR3 spans 14 amino acids. The J segment lost 3 bases and the V segment lost 4 bases, leaving 3 bases of the junction unmatched. Per the germline V gene, CDR1 is SEHNR and CDR2 is FQNEAQ (reference sequence).

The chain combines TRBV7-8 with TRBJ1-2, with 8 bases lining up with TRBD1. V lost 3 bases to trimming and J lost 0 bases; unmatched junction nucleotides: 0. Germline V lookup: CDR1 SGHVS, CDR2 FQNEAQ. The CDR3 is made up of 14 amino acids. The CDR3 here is CASSLTGANYGYTF. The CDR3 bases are TGTGCCAGCAGCTTGACAGGGGCTAACTATGGCTACACCTTC. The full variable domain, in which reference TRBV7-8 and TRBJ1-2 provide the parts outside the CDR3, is GAGVSQSPRYKVAKRGQDVALRCDPISGHVSLFWYQQALGQGPEFLTYFQNEAQLDKSGLPSDRFFAERPEGSVSTLKIQRTQQEDSAVYLCASSLTGANYGYTFGSGTRLTVV.

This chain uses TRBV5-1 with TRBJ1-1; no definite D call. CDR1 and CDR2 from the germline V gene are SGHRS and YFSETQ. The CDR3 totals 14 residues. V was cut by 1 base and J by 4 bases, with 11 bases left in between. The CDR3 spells CASSLSTATTEAFF. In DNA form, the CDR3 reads TGCGCCAGCAGCTTGTCCACGGCAACCACTGAAGCTTTCTTT.